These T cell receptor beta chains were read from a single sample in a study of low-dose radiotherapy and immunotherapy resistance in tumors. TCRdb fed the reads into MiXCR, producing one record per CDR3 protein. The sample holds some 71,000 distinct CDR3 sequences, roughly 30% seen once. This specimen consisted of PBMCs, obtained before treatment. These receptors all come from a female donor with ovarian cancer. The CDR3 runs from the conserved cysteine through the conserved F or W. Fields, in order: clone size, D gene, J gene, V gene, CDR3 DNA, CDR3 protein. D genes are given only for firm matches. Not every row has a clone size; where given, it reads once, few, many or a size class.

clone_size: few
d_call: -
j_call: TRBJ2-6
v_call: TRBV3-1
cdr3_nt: TGTGCCAGCTGTTTGGGACGGATTTTTAGCAGCTCTGGGGCCAACGTCCTGACTTTC
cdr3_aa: CASCLGRIFSSSGANVLTF

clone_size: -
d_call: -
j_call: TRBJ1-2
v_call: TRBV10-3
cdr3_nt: TGTGCCATCAAAGGCGAGCCACCCGTAGGCTATGGCTACACCTTC
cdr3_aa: CAIKGEPPVGYGYTF

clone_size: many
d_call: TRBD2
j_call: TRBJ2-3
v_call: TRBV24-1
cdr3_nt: TGTGCCACCAGTGACCGCAGCGGGGGGGGCACAGATACGCAGTATTTT
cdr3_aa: CATSDRSGGGTDTQYF

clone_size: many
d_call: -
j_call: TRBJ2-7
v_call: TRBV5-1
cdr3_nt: TGCGCCAGCCCTTCCAGGACCACCTCCTACGAGCAGTACTTC
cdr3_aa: CASPSRTTSYEQYF

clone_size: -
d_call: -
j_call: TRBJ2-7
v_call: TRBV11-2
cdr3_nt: TGTGCCAGCAGCTTAGGGTATAGCTCCTACGAGCAGTACTTC
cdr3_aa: CASSLGYSSYEQYF

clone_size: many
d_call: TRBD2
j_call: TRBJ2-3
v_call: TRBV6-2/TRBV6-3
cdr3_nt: TGTGCCAGCAGAGAGGGACTAGCGAGTCCCCGGGATACGCAGTATTTT
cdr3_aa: CASREGLASPRDTQYF

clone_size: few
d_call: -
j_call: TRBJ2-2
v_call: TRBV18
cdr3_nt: TGTGCCAGCTCACAGACCGCAGGATTTTCGAACACCGGGGAGCTGTTTTTT
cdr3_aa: CASSQTAGFSNTGELFF

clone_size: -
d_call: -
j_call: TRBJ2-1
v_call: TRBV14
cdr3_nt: TGTGCCAGCAGCCAATTAAGTACCTACAATGAGCAGTTCTTC
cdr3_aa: CASSQLSTYNEQFF

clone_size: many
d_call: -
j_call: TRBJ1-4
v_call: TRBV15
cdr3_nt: TGTGCCACCAGCAAGCTCGACGCGCGGCGAAAACTGTTTTTT
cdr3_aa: CATSKLDARRKLFF

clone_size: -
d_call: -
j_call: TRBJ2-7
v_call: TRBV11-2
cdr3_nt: TGTGCCAGCAGCTTATTCCATCGGAACACCTACGAGCAGTACTTC
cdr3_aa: CASSLFHRNTYEQYF

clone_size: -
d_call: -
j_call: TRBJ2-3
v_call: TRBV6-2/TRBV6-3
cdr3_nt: TGTGCCAGCATGTGCAGGGGGACTGATACGCAGTATTTT
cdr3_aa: CASMCRGTDTQYF

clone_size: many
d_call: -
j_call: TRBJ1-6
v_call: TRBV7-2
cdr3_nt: TGTGCCAGCAGCAATACCCAGGGCTCCTATAATTCACCCCTCCACTTT
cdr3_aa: CASSNTQGSYNSPLHF

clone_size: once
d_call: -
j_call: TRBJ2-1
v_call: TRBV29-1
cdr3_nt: TGCAGCGCTCCCCCCCAGGCGGGTGGAAATGAGCAGTTCTTC
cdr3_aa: CSAPPQAGGNEQFF

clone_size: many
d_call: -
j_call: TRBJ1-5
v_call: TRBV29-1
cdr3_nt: TGCAGCGTTGCAGCGAGCGGCAATCAGCCCCAGCATTTT
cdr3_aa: CSVAASGNQPQHF

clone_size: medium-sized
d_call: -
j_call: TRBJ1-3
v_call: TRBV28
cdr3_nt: TGTGCCAGCACTTCGCAGGCGACTGGAAACACCATATATTTT
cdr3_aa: CASTSQATGNTIYF

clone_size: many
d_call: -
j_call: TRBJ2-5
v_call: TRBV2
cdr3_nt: TGTGCCAGCAGCGGGAGCCAAGAGACCCAGTACTTC
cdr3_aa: CASSGSQETQYF

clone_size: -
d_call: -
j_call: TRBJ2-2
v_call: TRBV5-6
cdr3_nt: TGTGCCAGCAGGGCCACCGGGGAGCTGTTTTTT
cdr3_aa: CASRATGELFF

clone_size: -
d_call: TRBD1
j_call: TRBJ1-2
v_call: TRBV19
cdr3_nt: TGTGCCAGTAGTCAACAGGGGAACTATGGCTACACCTTC
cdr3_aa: CASSQQGNYGYTF

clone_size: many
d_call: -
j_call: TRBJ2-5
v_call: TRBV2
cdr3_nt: TGTGCCAGCAGTGAACTCAGGGGCAATCGGGAGACCCAGTACTTC
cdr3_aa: CASSELRGNRETQYF

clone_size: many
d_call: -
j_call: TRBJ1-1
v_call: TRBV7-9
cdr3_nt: TGTGCCAGCAGTTCCCGGAGGGCCTCAGGCACTGAAGCTTTCTTT
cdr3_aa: CASSSRRASGTEAFF

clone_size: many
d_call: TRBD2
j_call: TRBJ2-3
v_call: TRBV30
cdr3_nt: TGTGCCTGGAGCCATAGCGGGAGGCTGAATACGCAGTATTTT
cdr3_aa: CAWSHSGRLNTQYF

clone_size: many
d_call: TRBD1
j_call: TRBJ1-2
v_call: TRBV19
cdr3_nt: TGTGCCAGTAGGGGACAGGGCCAGAACTATGGCTACACCTTC
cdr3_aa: CASRGQGQNYGYTF

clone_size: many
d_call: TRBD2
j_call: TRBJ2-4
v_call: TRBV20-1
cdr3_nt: TGCAGTGCTAGGGTCCTAGCGGGGATGGGGAACATTCAGTACTTC
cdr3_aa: CSARVLAGMGNIQYF

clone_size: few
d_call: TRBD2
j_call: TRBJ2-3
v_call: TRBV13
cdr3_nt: TGTGCCAGCAGCTTAAGCGGGGGGCCGCGTCTAACAGATACGCAGTATTTT
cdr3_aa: CASSLSGGPRLTDTQYF

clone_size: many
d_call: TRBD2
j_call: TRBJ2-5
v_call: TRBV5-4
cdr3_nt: TGTGCCAGCAGCGCACGCGGGGCGGGGGAGGGAAAAGAGACCCAGTACTTC
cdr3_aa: CASSARGAGEGKETQYF

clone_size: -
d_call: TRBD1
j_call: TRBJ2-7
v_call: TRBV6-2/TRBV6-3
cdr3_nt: TGTGCCACCGGGGACAGGGTAACCGAGCAGTACTTC
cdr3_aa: CATGDRVTEQYF

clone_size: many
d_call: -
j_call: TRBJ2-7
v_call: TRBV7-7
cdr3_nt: TGTGCTAGCAGCTTAGCACCGGGGACCTACGAGCAGTACTTC
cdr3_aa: CASSLAPGTYEQYF

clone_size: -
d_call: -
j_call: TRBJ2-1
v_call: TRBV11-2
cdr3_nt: TGTGCCAGCAGCTTATCCCAGGCTCGCAATGAGCAGTTCTTC
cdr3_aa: CASSLSQARNEQFF

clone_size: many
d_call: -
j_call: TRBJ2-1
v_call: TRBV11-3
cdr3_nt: TGTGCCAGCAGCATCGGGACTAATGAGCAGTTCTTC
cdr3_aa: CASSIGTNEQFF

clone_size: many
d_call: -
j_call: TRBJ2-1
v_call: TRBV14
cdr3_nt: TGTGCCAGCAGCCAAGAGTTCCTGGGCTTCGGTGAGCAGTTCTTC
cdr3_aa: CASSQEFLGFGEQFF

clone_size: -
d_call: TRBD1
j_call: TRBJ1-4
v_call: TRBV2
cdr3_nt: TGTGCCAGCAGTGAAACGGGACAGGGTGGTGAAAAACTGTTTTTT
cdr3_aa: CASSETGQGGEKLFF

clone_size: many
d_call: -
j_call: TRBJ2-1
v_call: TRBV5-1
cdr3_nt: TGCGCCAGCAGCTTAGCTAGCGGGACAGGTGAGCAGTTCTTC
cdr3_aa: CASSLASGTGEQFF

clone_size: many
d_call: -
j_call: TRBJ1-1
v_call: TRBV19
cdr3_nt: TGTGCCAGTAGTAAACGCGGGGACACTGAAGCTTTCTTT
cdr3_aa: CASSKRGDTEAFF

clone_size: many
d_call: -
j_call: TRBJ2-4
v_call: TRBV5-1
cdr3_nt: TGCGCCAGCAGCTCGTCTGGGGAAGCCAAAAACATTCAGTACTTC
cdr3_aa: CASSSSGEAKNIQYF

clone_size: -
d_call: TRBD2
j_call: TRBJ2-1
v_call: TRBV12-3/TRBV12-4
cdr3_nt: TGTGCCAGCAGTGAGTGGACTAGCGGATACAATGAGCAGTTCTTC
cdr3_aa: CASSEWTSGYNEQFF

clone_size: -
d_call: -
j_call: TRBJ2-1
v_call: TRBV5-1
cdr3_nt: TGCGCCAGCAGCGGGACCGGGACACACTACAATGAGCAGTTCTTC
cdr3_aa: CASSGTGTHYNEQFF

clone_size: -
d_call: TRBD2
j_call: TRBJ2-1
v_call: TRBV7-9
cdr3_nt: TGTGCCAGCAGCTCGCTAGCGGGGGCCGATTACAATGAGCAGTTCTTC
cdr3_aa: CASSSLAGADYNEQFF

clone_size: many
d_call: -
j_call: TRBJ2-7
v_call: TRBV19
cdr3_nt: TGTGCCAGTAAGTTAAGGGCCGGGCTCGGGAACGAGCAGTACTTC
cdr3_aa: CASKLRAGLGNEQYF

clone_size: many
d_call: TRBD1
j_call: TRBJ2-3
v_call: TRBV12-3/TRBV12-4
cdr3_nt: TGTGCCAGCAGTTTTAGTGTTGGGTTGGGGACAGGGAAAAATACGCAGTATTTT
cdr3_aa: CASSFSVGLGTGKNTQYF

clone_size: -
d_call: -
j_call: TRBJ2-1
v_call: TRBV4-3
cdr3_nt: TGCGCCAGCAGCCAAGTGTTGCGGAGCGATGAGCAGTTCTTC
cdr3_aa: CASSQVLRSDEQFF

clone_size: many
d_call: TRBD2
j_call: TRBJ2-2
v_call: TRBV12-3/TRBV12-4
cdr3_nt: TGTGCCAGCAGACCCCCGGGACTAGGGTCCGCCGGGGAGCTGTTTTTT
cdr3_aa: CASRPPGLGSAGELFF

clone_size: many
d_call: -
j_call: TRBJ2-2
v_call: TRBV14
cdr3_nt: TGTGCCAGCAGCCCTATTTTAGTCTCGGACACCGGGGAGCTGTTTTTT
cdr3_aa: CASSPILVSDTGELFF

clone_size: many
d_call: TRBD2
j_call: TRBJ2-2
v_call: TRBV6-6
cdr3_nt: TGTGCCAGCAGTGAGCGGGGGGGTAACGGGGAGCTGTTTTTT
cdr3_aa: CASSERGGNGELFF

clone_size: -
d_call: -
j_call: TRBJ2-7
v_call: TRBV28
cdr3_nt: TGTGCCAGCAGTTCTACCCCCGACAGTAGCTCCTACGAGCAGTACTTC
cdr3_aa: CASSSTPDSSSYEQYF

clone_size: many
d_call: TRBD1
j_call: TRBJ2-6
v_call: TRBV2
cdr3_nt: TGTGCCAGCAGCGACAGGGGGCAGGCTGGGGCCAACGTCCTGACTTTC
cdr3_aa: CASSDRGQAGANVLTF

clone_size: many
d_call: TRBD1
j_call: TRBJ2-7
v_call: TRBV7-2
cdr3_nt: TGTGCCAGCAGCTTAAATAGCGGACAGGGGAACGAGCAGTACTTC
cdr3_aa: CASSLNSGQGNEQYF

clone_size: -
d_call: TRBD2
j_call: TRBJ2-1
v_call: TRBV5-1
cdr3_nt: TGCGCCAGCAGCCTGGAACTAGCGGGGGTCGCCTACAATGAGCAGTTCTTC
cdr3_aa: CASSLELAGVAYNEQFF

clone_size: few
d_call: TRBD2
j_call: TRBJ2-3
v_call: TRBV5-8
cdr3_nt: TGTGCCAGCAGCTGGCTAGCGGGAGGGCCAGGCACAGATACGCAGTATTTT
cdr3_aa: CASSWLAGGPGTDTQYF

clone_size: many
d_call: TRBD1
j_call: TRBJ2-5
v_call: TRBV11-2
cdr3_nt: TGTGCCAGCGGTAAGGGGGCGCGAGAGACCCAGTACTTC
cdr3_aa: CASGKGARETQYF

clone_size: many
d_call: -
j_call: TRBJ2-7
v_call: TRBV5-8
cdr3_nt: TGTGCCAGCAGCTTGGCCGATAAGGGGGGCCTGGACGAGCAGTACTTC
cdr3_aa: CASSLADKGGLDEQYF

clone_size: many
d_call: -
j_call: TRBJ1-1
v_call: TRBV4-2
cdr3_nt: TGTGCCAGCAGCCAAGTAGGGGGACACTTGAACACTGAAGCTTTCTTT
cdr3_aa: CASSQVGGHLNTEAFF

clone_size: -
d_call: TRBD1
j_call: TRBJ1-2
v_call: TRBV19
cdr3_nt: TGTGCCAGTAGTCGTCTCACCCCGGGACAGGCTCGAGATGGCTACACCTTC
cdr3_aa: CASSRLTPGQARDGYTF

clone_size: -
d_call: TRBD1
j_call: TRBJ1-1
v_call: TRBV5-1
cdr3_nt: TGCGCCAGCAGCGGGGGACAGGGTACCCCTGAAGGGGAAGCTTTCTTT
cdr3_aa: CASSGGQGTPEGEAFF

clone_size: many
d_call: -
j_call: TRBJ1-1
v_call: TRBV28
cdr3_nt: TGTGCCAGCAGTTTGGCGGGGGGGGACACTGAAGCTTTCTTT
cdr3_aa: CASSLAGGDTEAFF

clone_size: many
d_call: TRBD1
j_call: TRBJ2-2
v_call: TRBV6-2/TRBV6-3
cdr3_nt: TGTGCCAGCGGTCGGACAGGGGTAAACACCGGGGAGCTGTTTTTT
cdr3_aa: CASGRTGVNTGELFF

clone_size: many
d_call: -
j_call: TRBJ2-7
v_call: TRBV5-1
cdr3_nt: TGCGCCAGCAGCTCTCAGGGGGGAGTTTACGAGCAGTACTTC
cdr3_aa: CASSSQGGVYEQYF

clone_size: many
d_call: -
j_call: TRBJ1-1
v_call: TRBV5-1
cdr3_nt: TGCGCCAGCAGCTCGGAGCCCGGGACCACGTTCCCAATGAACACTGAAGCTTTCTTT
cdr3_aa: CASSSEPGTTFPMNTEAFF

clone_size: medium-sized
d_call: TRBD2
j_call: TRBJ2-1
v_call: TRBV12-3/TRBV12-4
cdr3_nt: TGTGCCAGCATTCAACGACTAGCGGGAGGGCCGCGTGACAATGAGCAGTTCTTC
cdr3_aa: CASIQRLAGGPRDNEQFF